Below are 7 T cell receptor beta chains sequenced from a single sample in a study of CD8 T cells in Susac syndrome. Reverse transcription of about 0.45 to 1 ug RNA used random hexamers. Using its own MiXCR run on the immunoSEQ multiplex PCR reads, TCRdb lists one record per CDR3 protein. The sample lists hundreds of thousands of distinct CDR3 sequences, about 95% occurring once. The sample taken for sequencing was CD4+ T cells from PBMCs. These receptors all stem from a human donor with Susac syndrome.

The chain combines TRBV19 with TRBJ1-5; no definite D call. V was pared by 3 bases and J by 3 bases, with 9 bases between. The CDR3 runs to 14 residues. The germline V gene encodes CDR1 LNHDA and CDR2 SQIVND (reference sequence). DNA of the CDR3: TGTGCCAGTAGTATTGGAGGCTACAATCAGCCCCAGCATTTT. Amino acid sequence: CASSIGGYNQPQHF.

The chain combines TRBV28 with TRBJ1-2; D gene uncertain. CDR3 length equals 15 residues. In germline, CDR1 is MDHEN, CDR2 SYDVKM. V was cut by 3 bases and J by 5 bases, with 16 bases left in between. CDR3 region: CASSFWSRRFYGYTF. The DNA of the CDR3 is TGTGCCAGCAGTTTTTGGTCGCGGCGCTTTTATGGCTACACCTTC.

The CDR3 sequence is CASKREREQFF. CDR3 nucleotides: TGCGCCAGCAAGAGGGAGCGGGAGCAGTTCTTC. The chain has TRBV5-1 and TRBJ2-1, with D possibly TRBD2 on 5 matching bases. Germline CDR1 SGHRS, CDR2 YFSETQ. The V and J ends lost 6 bases and 10 bases respectively, with 11 bases between them. The CDR3 spans 11 residues.

The rearrangement links TRBV28 to TRBJ2-1; TRBD1 agrees at 10 bases. Trimming took 8 bases from V and 8 from J; bases not matched to a gene: 15. This CDR3 spans 16 amino acids. Germline-derived CDR1 and CDR2 are MDHEN and SYDVKM. The CDR3 region is CASSNQGGTGEDEQFF. CDR3 sequence (DNA): TGTGCCAGCTCGAACCAGGGGGGGACAGGGGAGGATGAGCAGTTCTTC.

The chain carries TRBV2 and TRBJ1-5, with TRBD1 as a possible D gene (6 bases). Germline V gene data show CDR1 as SNHLY and CDR2 as FYNNEI. The CDR3 extends over 17 amino acids. V was clipped by 4 bases and J by 4 bases, with 20 bases between them. The CDR3 reads CASSVESRPTGNQPQHF. The CDR3 DNA is TGTGCCAGCAGTGTCGAATCCAGACCGACAGGAAATCAGCCCCAGCATTTT.

The V call is TRBV3-1, the J call TRBJ1-2, with 8 nucleotides matching TRBD1. CDR3 length: 16 residues. Losses at the gene ends were 4 bases for V and 4 bases for J; bases not matched to a gene: 11. The germline CDR1 and CDR2 sequences are LGHDT and YNNKEL (reference sequence). The CDR3 nucleotides are TGTGCCAGCAGCCCCACCGGGGACAGGACCCCCTATGGCTACACCTTC. This sequence encodes CASSPTGDRTPYGYTF.

This chain uses TRBV29-1 with TRBJ1-5, with 9 bases identical to TRBD1. This CDR3 has 17 amino acids. Trimming removed 4 bases from V and 6 bases from J; junction bases left unmatched: 16. The germline V gene encodes CDR1 SQVTM and CDR2 ANQGSEA. In nucleotides, the CDR3 is TGCAGCGTTGTCTCGGGACAGGGATTCGAAGGGGGTCAGCCCCAGCATTTT. Translated: CSVVSGQGFEGGQPQHF. The whole variable domain, remainder taken from reference TRBV29-1 and TRBJ1-5, is SAVISQKPSRDICQRGTSLTIQCQVDSQVTMMFWYRQQPGQSLTLIATANQGSEATYESGFVIDKFPISRPNLTFSTLTVSNMSPEDSSIYLCSVVSGQGFEGGQPQHFGDGTRLSIL.